The clone carrying this T cell receptor (beta chain) was seen a few times. This record belongs to a study of regulatory T cells in long-lasting Graves disease. The CDR3 is made up of 12 amino acids. Trimming left V 6 bases short and J 11 bases short, with 13 bases between. Described time point: newly diagnosed GD, antithyroid drugs for less than 3 months. Making the TCR library involved RNA that had been extracted from PBMCs. Assembly of TCR beta libraries relied on iRepertoire HTBI primers together with Arm-PCR of CDR3 regions. TCRdb analysed the multiplex PCR reads with MiXCR anew, one entry per CDR3 protein. The sample lists under 700,000 distinct CDR3 sequences; about 16% were seen once. These data were likewise used in another study, on T cells in Graves' hyperthyroidism and ophthalmopathy.

J is TRBJ1-4 and V is TRBV12-3 or TRBV12-4; D not certain. The receptor's source is a woman aged 35-65 years with Graves disease. The starting material was peripheral blood mononuclear cells (PBMCs), obtained at new diagnosis, from a patient treated with antithyroid drugs. The CDR3 sequence: CASSAPIHKLFF. In DNA, the CDR3 is TGTGCCAGCAGCGCCCCAATCCATAAACTGTTTTTT.